The 5 T cell receptor beta chains below come from one sample, sequenced in a study of response to subunit inactivated influenza vaccine. TCRdb ran MiXCR on the RT-PCR reads and lists one entry per CDR3 protein. The table has over 150,000 distinct CDR3 sequences, 9.5% to 12% seen once; the top ten hold about 40%. The source material was CD8+ T cells sorted from PBMCs, sampled approximately 25 months after vaccination. The source is a man aged 50 to 69 who received an inactivated influenza vaccine.

The chain joins TRBV4-2 to TRBJ2-1, with 16 bases matching TRBD2. The V gene's germline CDR1 is LGHNA and CDR2 YNFKEQ. This CDR3 has 16 amino acids. The ends lost 4 bases at V and 8 bases at J; junction bases unmatched: 5. In nucleotides, the CDR3 is TGTGCCAGCAGCCGCGGGACTAGCGGGGGGGCCGATGAGCAGTTCTTC. It yields the protein CASSRGTSGGADEQFF.

The chain recombines TRBV14 with TRBJ2-3; D is tentatively TRBD1 or TRBD2 (6 bases each). The CDR3 extends over 14 amino acids. Germline CDR1 and CDR2: SGHDN and FVKESK. V lost 4 bases, J lost 2 bases, and 10 bases lay in between. In DNA, the CDR3 is TGTGCCAGCAGCCGGAGGGGGAACACAGATACGCAGTATTTT. Protein: CASSRRGNTDTQYF.

Many counts were recorded for this clonotype. The chain couples TRBV20-1 to TRBJ2-3, with TRBD2 matching 7 bases. The V gene's germline CDR1 is DFQATT and CDR2 SNEGSKA (reference sequence). The CDR3 totals 16 residues. The junction had 15 bases not matched to a gene; V was cut back by 3 bases and J by 6 bases. This chain's CDR3 is CSASSTTSAAPDTQYF. CDR3 DNA sequence: TGCAGTGCTAGCTCCACCACTAGCGCCGCGCCTGATACGCAGTATTTT.

This chain links TRBV15 with TRBJ2-6, with D unresolved. The CDR3 covers 15 residues. The V and J ends lost 0 bases and 0 bases respectively, with 3 bases between them. Per the germline V gene, CDR1 is LNHNV and CDR2 is YYDKDF (reference sequence). The CDR3 sequence is CATSRDLSGANVLTF. DNA of the CDR3: TGTGCCACCAGCAGAGATCTCTCTGGGGCCAACGTCCTGACTTTC.

The chain couples TRBV15 to TRBJ2-7; no firm D call. Trimming removed 0 bases at V and 0 bases at J, with 9 bases between. Germline V CDR1 and CDR2: LNHNV, YYDKDF (reference sequence). The CDR3 extends over 15 amino acids. The CDR3 nucleotides read TGTGCCACCAGCAGAGATAGTCTTCACTCCTACGAGCAGTACTTC. This sequence encodes CATSRDSLHSYEQYF.